This is a list of T cell receptor beta chains from one sample in a study of shared clonotypes between healthy human individuals. This table comes from immunoSEQ multiplex PCR, and its TCRdb copy is limited to in-frame clones, with some not included. Of some 2 million clones detected, just under 95% appear once; the ten largest clones hold 1.1%. Specimen: naive CD8+ T cells sorted from blood. The receptors here all came from a man aged 18 to 29 in good health. CDR3s include the opening cysteine and the closing phenylalanine or tryptophan. The order of the fields is V gene, D gene, CDR3 protein. D genes are given only for firm matches.

TRBV27,.,CASTRWLGDTEAFF
TRBV19,.,CASASPAWILNTGELFF
TRBV19,.,CASSIGAEAFF
TRBV6-1,.,CASSEFLGGDTEAFF
TRBV27,.,CASSLSIRATEAFF
TRBV7-2,TRBD1,CASSWDRGWNEQFF
TRBV7-2,TRBD2,CASSLLVGSGGHEQYF
TRBV27,.,CASSLSSQGFTDTQYF
TRBV9,.,CASSVEGTPSYNEQFF
TRBV7-9,TRBD1,CASRGGQGHEQYF
TRBV28,.,CASSFLRGSEVKYEQYF
TRBV9,TRBD1,CASSVGTGWEQYF
TRBV28,.,CASSFRMNTEAFF
TRBV5-1,.,CASSMTENYGYTF
TRBV14,TRBD1,CASSPGTGGHYGYTF
TRBV19,TRBD2,CASSILGTSGSSSYEQYF
TRBV6-1,TRBD2,CASIAGGTGELFF
TRBV15,TRBD1,CATRRTGVIEAFF
TRBV19,TRBD2,CASSMGGSVNEQFF
TRBV5-6,.,CASSLDSHSGNTIYF
TRBV9,TRBD2,CASSVDGEGTQETQYF
TRBV11-2,.,CASSPAGGPYNEQFF
TRBV5-6,.,CASSLGITEQFF
TRBV27,TRBD1,CASSKTGTNEKLFF